Listed here is a single T cell receptor (beta chain). The data derive from a study of OX40 agonist ivuxolimab in advanced cancers. Sequencing was performed with immunoSEQ multiplex PCR; in TCRdb, only in-frame clones are kept and a portion is missing. The data contain around 66,000 clones, roughly nine tenths of them seen just once; the ten biggest clones take up 2% to 2.5%. Germline V CDR1 and CDR2: KGHSH, LQKENI. CDR3 length: 14 amino acids. V was cut by 3 bases and J by 8 bases, with 16 bases left in between. The chain uses TRBV18 and TRBJ1-1; TRBD1 might be the D (6 bases). The receptor comes from an adult with an advanced solid tumor such as melanoma, head and neck, liver or kidney cancer. The sequenced sample was CD4+ or CD8+ T cells sorted from blood, obtained in a trial of the OX40 agonist ivuxolimab. The CDR3 bases are TGTGCCAGCTCACCGAACCAGGGGAACGAGGAAGCTTTCTTT. Its translation is CASSPNQGNEEAFF.